The 28 T cell receptor beta chains below were found in one sample sequenced in a study of monozygotic twins with inflammatory bowel disease. From its re-call of the 5' RACE reads, TCRdb lists each CDR3 protein once, without DNA. The sample is made up of 300,000 to 400,000 distinct CDR3 sequences, and the top ten hold roughly 2% of it. What was sequenced was blood. These receptor sequences come from a human donor with ulcerative colitis or Crohn's disease, or a healthy co-twin of an affected twin (not recorded which).

The CDR3: CAISEFAGAGYGYTF. The chain recombines TRBV10-3 with TRBJ1-2; TCRdb calls TRBD1, which cannot be checked without DNA. CDR3 length equals 15 residues. From germline, CDR1 is ENHRY and CDR2 SYGVKD.

This chain links TRBV15 with TRBJ2-6; TCRdb's D gene call, TRBD1, goes unchecked for lack of DNA. The CDR3 loop spans 15 amino acids. The germline V gene encodes CDR1 LNHNV and CDR2 YYDKDF (reference sequence). The CDR3 is CATSRAGSGANVLTF.

This CDR3 is CSASRTGSSSNEQFF. The chain is built from TRBV20-1 and TRBJ2-1; the D call of TRBD1 rests on TCRdb alone, since no DNA is present to check it. CDR1 and CDR2 from the germline V gene are DFQATT and SNEGSKA (reference sequence). This CDR3 is 15 amino acids long.

The rearrangement uses TRBV5-6 and TRBJ2-7. The CDR3 consists of 14 residues. The V gene's germline CDR1 is SGHDT and CDR2 YYEEEE. This CDR3 is CASSLRASTIEQYF.

The chain recombines TRBV28 with TRBJ1-1. The germline gives CDR1 MDHEN, CDR2 SYDVKM. This CDR3 contains 15 residues. CDR3 protein: CASRSFTSVDTEAFF.

This chain uses TRBV20-1 with TRBJ1-6; TCRdb selects TRBD1, and the lack of DNA leaves this call unchecked. CDR1 DFQATT and CDR2 SNEGSKA come from the germline V gene (reference sequence). This CDR3 has 11 amino acids. The CDR3 spells CSASRDSPLHF.

This chain connects TRBV30 to TRBJ1-2; the TCRdb call, TRBD1, lacks DNA for checking. The germline V gene has CDR1 GTSNPN and CDR2 SVGIG (reference sequence). The CDR3 contains 14 residues. The CDR3 region is CAWSVPGTNYGYTF.

The V call is TRBV5-1, the J call TRBJ1-1. There are 14 residues in the CDR3. Germline CDR1 reads SGHRS; CDR2 reads YFSETQ. The CDR3 sequence is CASSVSGTNTEAFF. Drawing the rest from reference TRBV5-1 and TRBJ1-1, the complete variable domain is KAGVTQTPRYLIKTRGQQVTLSCSPISGHRSVSWYQQTPGQGLQFLFEYFSETQRNKGNFPGRFSGRQFSNSRSEMNVSTLELGDSALYLCASSVSGTNTEAFFGQGTRLTVV.

The chain employs TRBV29-1 and TRBJ2-3. The CDR3 is 12 residues long. Germline-derived CDR1 and CDR2 are SQVTM and ANQGSEA. CDR3 region: CSVRVATDTQYF.

V and J are TRBV20-1 and TRBJ1-5; TCRdb's D call of TRBD1 is untestable without DNA. Germline V lookup: CDR1 DFQATT, CDR2 SNEGSKA (reference sequence). There are 16 residues in the CDR3. CDR3 protein: CSARDPVIQAYQPQHF.

The J gene is TRBJ2-3, the V gene TRBV5-1; the TCRdb D gene call, TRBD2, has no DNA to confirm it. Germline-derived CDR1 and CDR2 are SGHRS and YFSETQ. CDR3 length equals 19 residues. The CDR3 protein is CASSLGLTSGGFNTDTQYF.

The V gene is TRBV6-5, the J gene TRBJ1-4. This CDR3 comprises 15 residues. Germline-derived CDR1 and CDR2 are MNHEY and SVGAGI. The chain's CDR3 is CASSYSSGVRVKLFF.

This sequence joins TRBV11-2 and TRBJ2-1; the D gene TCRdb calls, TRBD2, cannot be checked with no DNA. The CDR3 extends over 16 amino acids. CDR1 and CDR2 (germline): SGHAT, FQNNGV. The CDR3 here is CASSLILSVDYNEQFF.

The chain joins TRBV25-1 to TRBJ2-5. This CDR3 is 13 amino acids long. The germline V gene has CDR1 MGHDK and CDR2 SYGVNS. The CDR3 is CASSERQVVTQYF. Full variable domain (missing parts from reference TRBV25-1 and TRBJ2-5): EADIYQTPRYLVIGTGKKITLECSQTMGHDKMYWYQQDPGMELHLIHYSYGVNSTEKGDLSSESTVSRIRTEHFPLTLESARPSHTSQYLCASSERQVVTQYFGPGTRLLVL.

The chain uses TRBV4-1 and TRBJ2-5; absent DNA, TCRdb's TRBD1 call cannot be checked. Per the germline V gene, CDR1 is MGHRA and CDR2 is YSYEKL. The CDR3 runs 15 residues. Here the CDR3 reads CASSKGQGARETQYF.

The V call is TRBV15, the J call TRBJ2-7. CDR3 length: 12 residues. Germline V gene sequence: CDR1 LNHNV, CDR2 YYDKDF (reference sequence). CDR3 amino acids: CATSRDSSNQYF.

This chain connects TRBV7-9 to TRBJ2-1; TCRdb reports TRBD2, a call that lacks DNA to check it against. The CDR3 sequence is 12 residues long. The V gene's germline CDR1 is SEHNR and CDR2 FQNEAQ (reference sequence). CDR3 protein: CASSIPGASQFF.

The chain joins TRBV6-2 or TRBV6-3 to TRBJ2-5. The CDR3 covers 13 residues. In germline, CDR1 is MNHEY, CDR2 SVGEGT. The CDR3: CASSYGRQETQYF.

This chain connects TRBV4-1 to TRBJ2-5; TCRdb proposes TRBD1, but this gene call is untestable without DNA. Germline-derived CDR1 and CDR2 are MGHRA and YSYEKL. This CDR3 spans 13 amino acids. This CDR3 reads CASSQGHQETQYF.

The chain combines TRBV2 with TRBJ2-5. The germline V gene has CDR1 SNHLY and CDR2 FYNNEI. There are 12 residues in the CDR3. The CDR3 reads CASRGFQETQYF.

The chain uses TRBV7-9 and TRBJ1-3. The CDR3 length is 13 residues. Germline lookup yields CDR1 SEHNR and CDR2 FQNEAQ (reference sequence). CDR3: CASSFTQGNTIYF.

This chain uses TRBV5-1 with TRBJ2-5. The CDR3 spans 15 residues. CDR1 and CDR2 from the germline V gene are SGHRS and YFSETQ. The CDR3 sequence: CASSIDPRSQETQYF.

The chain's CDR3 is CASSRINTEAFF. The V and J genes are TRBV2 and TRBJ1-1. CDR3 length equals 12 residues. Germline CDR1 SNHLY, CDR2 FYNNEI.

This rearrangement joins TRBV28 to TRBJ2-7; without DNA, the TCRdb call of TRBD2 cannot be checked. The CDR3 totals 14 residues. Germline-derived CDR1 and CDR2 are MDHEN and SYDVKM. This CDR3 reads CASNHRGGTYEQYF.

The chain joins TRBV7-9 to TRBJ2-1; TCRdb proposes TRBD1, but this gene call is untestable without DNA. This CDR3 spans 12 amino acids. Germline CDR1 is SEHNR and CDR2 is FQNEAQ (reference sequence). The CDR3 loop reads CASSLEGPGQFF.

This chain joins TRBV5-1 and TRBJ2-2; lacking DNA, the TRBD2 call made by TCRdb goes unchecked. The CDR3 has 14 residues. Germline CDR1 SGHRS, CDR2 YFSETQ. CDR3 sequence reads: CASSTGTSTGELFF.

J is TRBJ1-5 and V is TRBV12-3 or TRBV12-4. The CDR3 runs to 13 residues. The CDR3 region is CASSFSAEGPQHF.

J is TRBJ1-6 and V is TRBV29-1; the TCRdb D gene call, TRBD1, has no DNA to confirm it. This CDR3 has 13 amino acids. Germline CDR1 reads SQVTM; CDR2 reads ANQGSEA. CDR3 sequence: CSVGTADNSPLHF.